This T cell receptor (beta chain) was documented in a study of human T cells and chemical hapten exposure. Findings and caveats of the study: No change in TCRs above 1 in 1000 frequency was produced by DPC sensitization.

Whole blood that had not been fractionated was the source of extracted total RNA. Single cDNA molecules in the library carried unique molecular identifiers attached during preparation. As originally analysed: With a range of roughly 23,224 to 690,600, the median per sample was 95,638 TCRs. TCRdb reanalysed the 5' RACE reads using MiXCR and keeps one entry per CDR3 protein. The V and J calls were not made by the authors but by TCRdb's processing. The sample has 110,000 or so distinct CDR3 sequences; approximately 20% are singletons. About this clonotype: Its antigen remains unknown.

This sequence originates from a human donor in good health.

The CDR3 DNA is TGCAGCGTGCGGGCCCGAGTTAAGGAATACGAGCAGTACTTC. It encodes CSVRARVKEYEQYF. This rearrangement joins TRBV29-1 to TRBJ2-7; tentatively, D is TRBD2 (5 bases). Germline lookup yields CDR1 SQVTM and CDR2 ANQGSEA. Trimming removed 6 bases at V and 4 bases at J, with 19 bases between. The CDR3 has 14 residues.